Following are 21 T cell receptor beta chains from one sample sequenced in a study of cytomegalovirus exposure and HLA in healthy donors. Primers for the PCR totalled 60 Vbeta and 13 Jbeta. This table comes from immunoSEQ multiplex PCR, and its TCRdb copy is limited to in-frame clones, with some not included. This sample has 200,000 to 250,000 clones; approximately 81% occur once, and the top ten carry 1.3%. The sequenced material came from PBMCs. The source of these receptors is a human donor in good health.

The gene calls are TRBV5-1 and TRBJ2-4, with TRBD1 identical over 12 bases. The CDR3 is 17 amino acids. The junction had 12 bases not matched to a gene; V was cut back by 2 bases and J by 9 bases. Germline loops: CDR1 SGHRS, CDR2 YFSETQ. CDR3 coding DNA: TGCGCCAGCAGCTTAGTAAGGGACAGGGGGCTTCGGGGCATTCAGTACTTC. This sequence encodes CASSLVRDRGLRGIQYF.

The CDR3 loop reads CASILGGQGDLEQYF. The CDR3 DNA sequence: TGTGCCAGCATCCTAGGGGGACAGGGGGATCTCGAGCAGTACTTC. The rearrangement links TRBV6-1 to TRBJ2-7, with 11 positions matching TRBD1. This CDR3 is 15 amino acids long. V was clipped by 7 bases and J by 6 bases; unmatched bases: 11. The germline CDR1 and CDR2 sequences are MNHNS and SASEGT.

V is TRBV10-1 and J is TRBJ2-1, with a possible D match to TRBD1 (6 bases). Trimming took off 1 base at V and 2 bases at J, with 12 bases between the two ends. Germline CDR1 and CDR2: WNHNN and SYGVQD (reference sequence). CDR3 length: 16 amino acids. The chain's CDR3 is CASSEFGQGPYNEQFF. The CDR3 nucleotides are TGCGCCAGCAGTGAGTTCGGGCAGGGGCCCTACAATGAGCAGTTCTTC.

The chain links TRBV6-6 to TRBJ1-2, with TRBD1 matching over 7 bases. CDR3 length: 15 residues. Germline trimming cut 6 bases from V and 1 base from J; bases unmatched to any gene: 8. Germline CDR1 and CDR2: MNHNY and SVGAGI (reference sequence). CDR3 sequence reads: CASRFGQDSNYGYTF. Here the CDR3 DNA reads TGTGCCAGCAGGTTTGGACAGGACAGTAACTATGGCTACACCTTC.

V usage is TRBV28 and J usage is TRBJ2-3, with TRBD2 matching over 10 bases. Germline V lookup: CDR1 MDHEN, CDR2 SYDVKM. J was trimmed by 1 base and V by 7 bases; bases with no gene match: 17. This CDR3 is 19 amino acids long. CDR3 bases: TGTGCCAGCATACGGGGCCCCACTAGCGGGAATGCCCGCACAGATACGCAGTATTTT. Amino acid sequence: CASIRGPTSGNARTDTQYF. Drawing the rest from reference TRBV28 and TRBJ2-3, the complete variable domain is DVKVTQSSRYLVKRTGEKVFLECVQDMDHENMFWYRQDPGLGLRLIYFSYDVKMKEKGDIPEGYSVSREKKERFSLILESASTNQTSMYLCASIRGPTSGNARTDTQYFGPGTRLTVL.

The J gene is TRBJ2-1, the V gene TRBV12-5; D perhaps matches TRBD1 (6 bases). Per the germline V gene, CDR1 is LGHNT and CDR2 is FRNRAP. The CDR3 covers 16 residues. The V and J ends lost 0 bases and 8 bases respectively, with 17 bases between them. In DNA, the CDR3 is TGTGCTAGTGGTTTGGTATTAGGGGGAAGCTTCGATGAGCAGTTCTTC. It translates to CASGLVLGGSFDEQFF.

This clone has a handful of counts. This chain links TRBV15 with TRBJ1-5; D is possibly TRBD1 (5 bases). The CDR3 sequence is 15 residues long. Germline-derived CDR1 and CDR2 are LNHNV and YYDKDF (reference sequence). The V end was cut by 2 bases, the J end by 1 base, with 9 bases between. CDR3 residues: CATSRTDRSNQPQHF. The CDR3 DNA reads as TGTGCCACCAGCAGAACTGACAGAAGCAATCAGCCCCAGCATTTT.

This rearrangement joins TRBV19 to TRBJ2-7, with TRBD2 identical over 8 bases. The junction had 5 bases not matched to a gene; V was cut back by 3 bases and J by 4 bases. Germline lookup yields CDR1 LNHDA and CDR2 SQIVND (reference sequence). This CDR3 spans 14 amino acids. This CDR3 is CASSMGERGYEQYF. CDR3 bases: TGTGCCAGTAGTATGGGGGAGCGGGGGTACGAGCAGTACTTC.

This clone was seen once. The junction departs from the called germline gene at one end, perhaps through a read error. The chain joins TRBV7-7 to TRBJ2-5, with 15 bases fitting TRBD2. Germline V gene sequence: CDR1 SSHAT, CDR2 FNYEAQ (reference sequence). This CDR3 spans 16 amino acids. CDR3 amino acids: CASSSGTSGGTETQYF. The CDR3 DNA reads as TGTGCTAGCAGCTCCGGGACTAGCGGGGGGACAGAGACCCAGTACTTC.

CDR3 amino acids: CASSLYGGGGYTF. The CDR3 nucleotides are TGTGCCAGCAGTTTATATGGGGGGGGTGGCTACACCTTC. The genes are TRBV28 and TRBJ1-2; D might be TRBD1 (5 bases). The germline gives CDR1 MDHEN, CDR2 SYDVKM. The length of the CDR3 is 13 residues. Trimming took 1 base from V and 7 from J, leaving 10 bases between them.

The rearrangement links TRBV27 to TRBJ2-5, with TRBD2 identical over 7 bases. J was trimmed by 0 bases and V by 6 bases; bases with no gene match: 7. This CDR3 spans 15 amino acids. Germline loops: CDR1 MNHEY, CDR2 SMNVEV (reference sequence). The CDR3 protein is CASRQTSWYQETQYF. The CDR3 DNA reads TGTGCCAGCAGACAGACTAGCTGGTACCAAGAGACCCAGTACTTC.

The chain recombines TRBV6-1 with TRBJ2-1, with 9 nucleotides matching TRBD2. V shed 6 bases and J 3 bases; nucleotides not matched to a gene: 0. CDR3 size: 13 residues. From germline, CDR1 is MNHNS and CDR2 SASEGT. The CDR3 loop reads CASRTSGYNEQFF. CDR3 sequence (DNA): TGTGCCAGCAGGACTAGCGGCTACAATGAGCAGTTCTTC.

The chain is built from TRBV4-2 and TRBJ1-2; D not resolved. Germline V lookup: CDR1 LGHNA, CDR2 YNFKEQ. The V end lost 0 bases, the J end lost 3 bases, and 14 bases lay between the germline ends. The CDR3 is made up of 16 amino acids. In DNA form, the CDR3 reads TGTGCCAGCAGCCAAGATCGGTTCGGCCGGGACTATGGCTACACCTTC. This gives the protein CASSQDRFGRDYGYTF.

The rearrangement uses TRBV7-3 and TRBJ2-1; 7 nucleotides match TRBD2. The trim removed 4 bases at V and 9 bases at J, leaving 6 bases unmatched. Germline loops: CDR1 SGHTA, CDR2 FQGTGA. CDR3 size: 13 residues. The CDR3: CASSSTSEVEQFF. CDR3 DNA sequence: TGTGCCAGCAGCTCCACTAGCGAAGTTGAGCAGTTCTTC.

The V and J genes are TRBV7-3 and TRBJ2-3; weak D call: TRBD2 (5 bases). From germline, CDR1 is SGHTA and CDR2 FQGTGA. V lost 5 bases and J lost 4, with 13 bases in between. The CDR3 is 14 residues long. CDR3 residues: CASSIGLPSDTQYF. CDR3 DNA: TGTGCCAGCAGCATCGGACTGCCCTCAGATACGCAGTATTTT.

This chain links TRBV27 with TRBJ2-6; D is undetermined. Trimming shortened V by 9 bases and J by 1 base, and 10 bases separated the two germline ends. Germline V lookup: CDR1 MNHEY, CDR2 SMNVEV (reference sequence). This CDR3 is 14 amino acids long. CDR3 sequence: CASKTLSGANVLTF. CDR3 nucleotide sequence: TGTGCCAGTAAAACATTGTCTGGGGCCAACGTCCTGACTTTC.

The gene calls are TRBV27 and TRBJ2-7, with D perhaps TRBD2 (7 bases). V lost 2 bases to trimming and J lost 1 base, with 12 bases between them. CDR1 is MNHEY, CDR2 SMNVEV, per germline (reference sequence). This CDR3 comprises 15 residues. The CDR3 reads CASSLGGRGSYEQYF. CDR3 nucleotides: TGTGCCAGCAGTTTAGGAGGGAGGGGGTCCTACGAGCAGTACTTC.

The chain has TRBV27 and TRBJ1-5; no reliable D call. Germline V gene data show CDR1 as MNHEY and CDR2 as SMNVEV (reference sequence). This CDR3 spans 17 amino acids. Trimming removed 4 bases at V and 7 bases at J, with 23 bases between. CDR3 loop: CASSSNIRSGASQPQHF. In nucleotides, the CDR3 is TGTGCCAGCAGTTCTAACATTAGATCGGGAGCGTCACAGCCCCAGCATTTT.

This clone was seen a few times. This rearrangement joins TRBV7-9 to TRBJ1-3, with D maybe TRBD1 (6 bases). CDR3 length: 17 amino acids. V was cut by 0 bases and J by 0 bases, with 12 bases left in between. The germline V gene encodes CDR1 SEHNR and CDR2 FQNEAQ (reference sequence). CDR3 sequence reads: CASSLALQGDSGNTIYF. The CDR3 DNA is TGTGCCAGCAGCTTAGCATTACAGGGTGACTCTGGAAACACCATATATTTT.

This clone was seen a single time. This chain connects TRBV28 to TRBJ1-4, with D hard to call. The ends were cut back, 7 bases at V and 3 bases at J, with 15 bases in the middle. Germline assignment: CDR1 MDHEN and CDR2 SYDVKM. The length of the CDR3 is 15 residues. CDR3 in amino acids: CASISGAAANEKLFF. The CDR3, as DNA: TGTGCCAGCATCTCCGGTGCGGCAGCTAATGAAAAACTGTTTTTT.

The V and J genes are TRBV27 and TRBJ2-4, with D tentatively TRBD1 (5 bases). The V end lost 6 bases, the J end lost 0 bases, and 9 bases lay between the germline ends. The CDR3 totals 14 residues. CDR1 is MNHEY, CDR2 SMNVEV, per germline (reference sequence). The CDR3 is CASRPTGAKNIQYF. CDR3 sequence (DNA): TGTGCCAGCAGGCCCACAGGAGCCAAAAACATTCAGTACTTC.